Listed below are T cell receptor beta chains from one sample, sequenced in a study of blood T cell repertoires in COVID-19. Sequencing was performed with immunoSEQ multiplex PCR; in TCRdb, only in-frame clones are kept and a portion is missing. The data show about 140,000 clones, roughly 79% seen once. The sequencing input was PBMCs or T cells enriched from blood (not recorded which). Receptors were obtained from a woman in her fifties or sixties who had recovered from COVID-19. CDR3s leave out the opening cysteine and the closing phenylalanine or tryptophan.

v_call: TRBV28; j_call: TRBJ2-1; cdr3_aa: ASPGTGPINEQF
v_call: TRBV19; j_call: TRBJ1-6; cdr3_aa: ASTLVGVNSPLH
v_call: TRBV28; j_call: TRBJ2-7; cdr3_aa: ASRVGRGVYEQY
v_call: TRBV9; j_call: TRBJ2-1; cdr3_aa: ASSVAIGGRDEQF
v_call: TRBV7-8; j_call: TRBJ1-1; cdr3_aa: ASSIRGAGNTEAF
v_call: TRBV20-1; j_call: TRBJ2-3; cdr3_aa: SASRGPAFTDTQY
v_call: TRBV7-9; j_call: TRBJ1-4; cdr3_aa: ASSMGQGGEKLF
v_call: TRBV19; j_call: TRBJ1-2; cdr3_aa: ASIPGQGNYGYT
v_call: TRBV10-3; j_call: TRBJ2-7; cdr3_aa: AISGRQGASEQY
v_call: TRBV18; j_call: TRBJ2-7; cdr3_aa: ASSPGPSEQY
v_call: TRBV7-9; j_call: TRBJ1-1; cdr3_aa: ASSLGQGMNTEAF
v_call: TRBV7-2; j_call: TRBJ1-6; cdr3_aa: ASSLIEGASSPLH
v_call: TRBV6-6; j_call: TRBJ2-3; cdr3_aa: ASSYPKLAGPDTQY
v_call: TRBV30; j_call: TRBJ1-2; cdr3_aa: ALSLGAGYT
v_call: TRBV3-1/TRBV3-2; j_call: TRBJ2-3; cdr3_aa: ASSQELAYPDTQY
v_call: TRBV18; j_call: TRBJ2-2; cdr3_aa: ASSLMDRRSQTGELF
v_call: TRBV27; j_call: TRBJ2-5; cdr3_aa: ASSSTGLVVDQY
v_call: TRBV11-3; j_call: TRBJ1-2; cdr3_aa: ASSPGTGGRDGYT
v_call: TRBV29-1; j_call: TRBJ1-2; cdr3_aa: SVITEGPEGYT
v_call: TRBV7-3; j_call: TRBJ2-1; cdr3_aa: ASSLAGKNNEQF
v_call: TRBV6-5; j_call: TRBJ1-1; cdr3_aa: ASSYGTGVYTEAF
v_call: TRBV2; j_call: TRBJ1-4; cdr3_aa: ASSEAPGGEKLF
v_call: TRBV5-1; j_call: TRBJ2-3; cdr3_aa: ASSPNHADTQY
v_call: TRBV10-1; j_call: TRBJ1-4; cdr3_aa: ASSEDRGHGKLF
v_call: TRBV5-1; j_call: TRBJ1-1; cdr3_aa: ASSPGQSTEAF